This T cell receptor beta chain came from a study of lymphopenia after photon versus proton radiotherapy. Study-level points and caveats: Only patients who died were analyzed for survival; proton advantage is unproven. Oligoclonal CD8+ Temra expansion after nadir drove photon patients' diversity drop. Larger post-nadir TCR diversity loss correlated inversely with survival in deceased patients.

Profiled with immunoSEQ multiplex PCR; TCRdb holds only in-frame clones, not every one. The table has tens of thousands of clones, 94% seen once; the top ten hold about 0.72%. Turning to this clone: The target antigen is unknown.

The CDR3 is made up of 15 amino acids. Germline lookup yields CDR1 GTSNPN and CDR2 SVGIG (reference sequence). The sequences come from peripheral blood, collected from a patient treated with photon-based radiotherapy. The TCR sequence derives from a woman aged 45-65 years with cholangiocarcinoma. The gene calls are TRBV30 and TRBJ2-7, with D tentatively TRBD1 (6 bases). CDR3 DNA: TGTGCTCGAAGTGAAGTCGTGGGGGCGCCCTACGAGCAGTACTTC. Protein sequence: CARSEVVGAPYEQYF.